This T cell receptor beta chain was profiled in a study of cytomegalovirus exposure and HLA in healthy donors. PCR involved 60 Vbeta and 13 Jbeta primers. Here immunoSEQ multiplex PCR was the method, and the copy in TCRdb shows in-frame clones only, minus some. The repertoire holds 150,000 to 200,000 clones, with 81% as singletons. The germline V gene has CDR1 MNHEY and CDR2 SVGAGI. Trimming cost V 8 bases and J 1 base; bases outside gene matches: 5. The CDR3 length is 15 residues. This clone was seen only a few times. The source of this sequence is a man aged 18 to 30 in good health and CMV-seronegative. The source material was PBMCs. This sequence joins TRBV6-5 and TRBJ1-6; 7 bases match TRBD1. CDR3: CASRTGTSYNSPLHF. The CDR3 nucleotides are TGTGCCAGCCGGACAGGAACTTCCTATAATTCACCCCTCCACTTT.